This T cell receptor (beta chain) was documented in a study of OX40 agonist ivuxolimab in advanced cancers. From germline, CDR1 is GTSNPN and CDR2 SVGIG (reference sequence). The length of the CDR3 is 12 residues. V was trimmed by 5 bases and J by 10 bases, leaving 12 bases between them. TCRdb keeps only in-frame clones here, not all; method: immunoSEQ multiplex PCR. The sample has 45,000 to 70,000 clones, 75% to 90% seen once. Sampling times: baseline, cycle 4 day 1, cycle 7 day 1. The sample was CD4+ or CD8+ T cells sorted from blood, taken in a trial of the OX40 agonist ivuxolimab. The gene calls are TRBV30 and TRBJ1-6; weak D call: TRBD1 (5 bases). The origin of this receptor is an adult with an advanced solid tumor such as melanoma, head and neck, liver or kidney cancer. CDR3 DNA: TGTGCCTGGTGGCAGGGCGGGTCACCCCTCCACTTT. It codes for CAWWQGGSPLHF.